These 2 T cell receptor beta chains were sequenced from one sample in a study of post-analysis software for immune sequencing data. Study findings and constraints: Among four to six TRBV segments more frequent in patients than controls were TRBV5-6, TRBV5-1 and TRBV20-1.

cDNA libraries of TCR beta carried unique molecular identifiers. TCRdb passed the PCR reads through MiXCR, listing each CDR3 protein once. Counted here are approximately 460,000 distinct CDR3 sequences, over 35% occurring once; the ten biggest clones make up around 10%. These receptors have no identified antigens. The sequenced sample consisted of blood. The receptors were gathered from a girl aged 10 to 17 with multiple sclerosis.

J is TRBJ2-2 and V is TRBV2; D remains ambiguous. Germline V gene data show CDR1 as SNHLY and CDR2 as FYNNEI. The CDR3 is 11 amino acids. V lost 6 bases and J lost 6, with 5 bases in between. Here the CDR3 reads CASRVSGELFF. The CDR3 coding sequence is TGTGCCAGCAGGGTATCCGGGGAGCTGTTTTTT.

The gene calls are TRBV7-2 and TRBJ2-7; 7 nucleotides match TRBD1. Germline loops: CDR1 SGHTA, CDR2 FQGNSA. The CDR3 is 15 amino acids. The V and J ends lost 4 bases and 2 bases, in that order; junction bases with no gene match: 8. DNA of the CDR3: TGTGCCAGCAGCTCACCACAGGGGATAACCTACGAGCAGTACTTC. This translates into CASSSPQGITYEQYF.